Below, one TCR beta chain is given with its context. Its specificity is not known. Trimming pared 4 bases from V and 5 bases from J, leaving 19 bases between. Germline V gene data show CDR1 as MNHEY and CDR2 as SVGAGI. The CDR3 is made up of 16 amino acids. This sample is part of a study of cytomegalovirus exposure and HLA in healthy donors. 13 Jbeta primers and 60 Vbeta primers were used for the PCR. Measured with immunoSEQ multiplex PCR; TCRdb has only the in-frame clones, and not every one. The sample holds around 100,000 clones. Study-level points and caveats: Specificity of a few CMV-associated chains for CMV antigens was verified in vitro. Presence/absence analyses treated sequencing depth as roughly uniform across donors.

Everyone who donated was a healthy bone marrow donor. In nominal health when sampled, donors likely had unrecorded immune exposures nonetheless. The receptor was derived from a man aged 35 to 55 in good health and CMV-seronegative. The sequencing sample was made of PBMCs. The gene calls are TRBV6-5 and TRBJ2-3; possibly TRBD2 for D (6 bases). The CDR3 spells CASSLGGIAWGDTQYF. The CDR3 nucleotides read TGTGCCAGCAGTTTAGGAGGGATTGCCTGGGGAGATACGCAGTATTTT.